This record looks at one TCR beta chain sequence and its context. Its target is not known. This sample was included in a study of cytomegalovirus exposure and HLA in healthy donors. Study-wide context: Genotyping showed 81% of over 350 donors falling in the Caucasian-associated ancestry cluster. The study's findings and limits: Fewer N-insertions than the 666-donor mean were reportedly shown by an Asian-associated ancestry cluster in a later analysis.

The V gene's germline CDR1 is SGDLS and CDR2 YYNGEE. This CDR3 spans 16 amino acids. V dropped 0 bases and J dropped 0 bases, with 9 bases sitting between them. Use of 60 Vbeta and 13 Jbeta primers characterized the PCR. Sequencing was performed with immunoSEQ multiplex PCR; in TCRdb, only in-frame clones are kept and a portion is missing. The sample has roughly 100,000 clones, about 76% seen once. Sequencing was performed on PBMCs. J is TRBJ2-2 and V is TRBV9; D is unresolved. The clonotype comes from a middle-aged man in good health and CMV-seropositive. The CDR3 DNA reads as TGTGCCAGCAGCGTAGCTTACAGATCGAACACCGGGGAGCTGTTTTTT. It translates to CASSVAYRSNTGELFF.